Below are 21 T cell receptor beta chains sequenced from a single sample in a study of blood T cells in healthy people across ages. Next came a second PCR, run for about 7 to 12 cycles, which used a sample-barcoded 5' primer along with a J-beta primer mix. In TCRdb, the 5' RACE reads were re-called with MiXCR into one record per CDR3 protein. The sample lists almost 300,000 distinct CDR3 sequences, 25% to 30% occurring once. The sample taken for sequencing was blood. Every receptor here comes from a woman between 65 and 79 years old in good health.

CDR3 coding DNA: TGTGCCAGCAGCCAAGGCGGGACCAGCGGCTATACGCAGTATTTT. This translates into CASSQGGTSGYTQYF. The chain uses TRBV6-5 and TRBJ2-3, with D maybe TRBD2 (6 bases). V dropped 6 bases and J dropped 7 bases, with 20 bases sitting between them. The CDR3 is 15 residues long. Germline V gene sequence: CDR1 MNHEY, CDR2 SVGAGI.

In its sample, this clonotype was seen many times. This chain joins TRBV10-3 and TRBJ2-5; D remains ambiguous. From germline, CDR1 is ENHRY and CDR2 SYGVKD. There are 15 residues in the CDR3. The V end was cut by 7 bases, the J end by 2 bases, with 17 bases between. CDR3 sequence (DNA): TGTGCCATCAAATCGGGTACAGAACTTCAAGAGACCCAGTACTTC. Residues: CAIKSGTELQETQYF.

The CDR3 DNA sequence: TGTGCCAGCAGCCGGGACCCGACTAACTATGGCTACACCTTC. Translating it yields CASSRDPTNYGYTF. The genes are TRBV5-5 and TRBJ1-2, with a tentative D call TRBD1 (5 bases). Germline CDR1 SGHKS, CDR2 YYEKEE (reference sequence). Trimming removed 4 bases at V and 0 bases at J, with 10 bases between. This CDR3 is built from 14 residues.

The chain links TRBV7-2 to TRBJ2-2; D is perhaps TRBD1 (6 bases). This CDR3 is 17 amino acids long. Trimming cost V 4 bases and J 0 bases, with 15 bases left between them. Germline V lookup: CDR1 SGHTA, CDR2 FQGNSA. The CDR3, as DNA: TGTGCCAGCAGCTCAGATCGAAGGACAGCGAACACCGGGGAGCTGTTTTTT. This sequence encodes CASSSDRRTANTGELFF.

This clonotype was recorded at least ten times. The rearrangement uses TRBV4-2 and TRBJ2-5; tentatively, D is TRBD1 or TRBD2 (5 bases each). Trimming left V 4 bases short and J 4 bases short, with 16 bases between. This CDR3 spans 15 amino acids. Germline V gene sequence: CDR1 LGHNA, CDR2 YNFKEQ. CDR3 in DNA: TGTGCCAGCAGCCGCACCCGCAGGGAGAGAGAGACCCAGTACTTC. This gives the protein CASSRTRRERETQYF.

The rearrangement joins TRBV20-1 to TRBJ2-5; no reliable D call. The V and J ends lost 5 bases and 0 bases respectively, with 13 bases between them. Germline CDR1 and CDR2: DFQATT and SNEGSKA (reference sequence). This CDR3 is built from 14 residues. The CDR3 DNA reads TGCAGTGCTCCTAAAACCCGTAACCAAGAGACCCAGTACTTC. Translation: CSAPKTRNQETQYF.

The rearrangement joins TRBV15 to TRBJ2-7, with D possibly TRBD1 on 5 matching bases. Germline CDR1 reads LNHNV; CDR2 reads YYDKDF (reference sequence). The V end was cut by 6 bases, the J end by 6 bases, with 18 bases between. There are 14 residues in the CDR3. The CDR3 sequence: CATRSDRPAGEQYF. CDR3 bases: TGTGCCACCAGAAGTGACAGACCGGCAGGCGAGCAGTACTTC. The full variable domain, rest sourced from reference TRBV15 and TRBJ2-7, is DAMVIQNPRYQVTQFGKPVTLSCSQTLNHNVMYWYQQKSSQAPKLLFHYYDKDFNNEADTPDNFQSRRPNTSFCFLDIRSPGLGDTAMYLCATRSDRPAGEQYFGPGTRLTVT.

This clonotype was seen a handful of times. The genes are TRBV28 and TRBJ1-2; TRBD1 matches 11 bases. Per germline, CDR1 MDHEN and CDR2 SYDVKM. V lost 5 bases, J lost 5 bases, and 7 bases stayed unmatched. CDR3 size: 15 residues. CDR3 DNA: TGTGCCAGCAGTCTCACCGGGACAGGGGGTTATGGCTACACCTTC. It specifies CASSLTGTGGYGYTF.

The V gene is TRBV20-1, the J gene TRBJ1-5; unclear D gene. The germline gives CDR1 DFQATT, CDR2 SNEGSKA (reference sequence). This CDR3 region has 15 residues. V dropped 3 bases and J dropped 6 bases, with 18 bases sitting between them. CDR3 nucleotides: TGCAGTGCTAGGTCCACTTCCACCCGCAGTCAGCCCCAGCATTTT. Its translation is CSARSTSTRSQPQHF.

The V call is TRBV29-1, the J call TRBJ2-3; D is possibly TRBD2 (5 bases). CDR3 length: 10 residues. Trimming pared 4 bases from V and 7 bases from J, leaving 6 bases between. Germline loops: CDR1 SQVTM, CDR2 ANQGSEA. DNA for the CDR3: TGCAGCGTTGCGGGAAATACGCAGTATTTT. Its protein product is CSVAGNTQYF.

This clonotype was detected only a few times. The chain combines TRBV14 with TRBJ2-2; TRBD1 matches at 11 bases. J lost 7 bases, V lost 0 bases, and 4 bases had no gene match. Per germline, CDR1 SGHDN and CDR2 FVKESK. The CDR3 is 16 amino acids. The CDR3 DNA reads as TGTGCCAGCAGCCAAGAGGACAGGGGGCTTCTCGGGGAGCTGTTTTTT. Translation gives CASSQEDRGLLGELFF.

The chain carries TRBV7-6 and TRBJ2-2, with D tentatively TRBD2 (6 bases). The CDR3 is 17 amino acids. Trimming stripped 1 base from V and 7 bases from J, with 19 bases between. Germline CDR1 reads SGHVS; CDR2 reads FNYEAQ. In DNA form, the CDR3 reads TGTGCCAGCAGCTTAGGGAGGGGCCACTCCGGGGTCGGGGAGCTGTTTTTT. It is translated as CASSLGRGHSGVGELFF.

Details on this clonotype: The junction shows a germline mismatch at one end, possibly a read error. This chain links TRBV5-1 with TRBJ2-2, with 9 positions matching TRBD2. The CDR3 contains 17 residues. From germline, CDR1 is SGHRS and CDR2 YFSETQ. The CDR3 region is CTSSLVWGLANTGELFF. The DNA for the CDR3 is TGCACCAGCAGCTTGGTTTGGGGACTAGCAAACACCGGGGAGCTGTTTTTT.

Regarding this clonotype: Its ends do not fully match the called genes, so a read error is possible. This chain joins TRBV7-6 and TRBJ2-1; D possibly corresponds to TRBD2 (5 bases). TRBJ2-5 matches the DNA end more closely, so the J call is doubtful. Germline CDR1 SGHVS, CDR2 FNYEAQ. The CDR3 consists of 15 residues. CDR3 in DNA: TGTGCCTGCAGCTTAGTGGGAGCAATTCCAGAGACCCAGTACTTC. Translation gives CACSLVGAIPETQYF.

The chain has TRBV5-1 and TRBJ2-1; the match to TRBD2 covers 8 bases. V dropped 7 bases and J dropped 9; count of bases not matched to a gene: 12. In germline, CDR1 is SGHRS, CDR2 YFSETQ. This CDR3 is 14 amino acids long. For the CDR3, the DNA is TGCGCCAGCCGTGGTGCGGGGGGTCAGGGTGAGCAGTTCTTC. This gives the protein CASRGAGGQGEQFF.

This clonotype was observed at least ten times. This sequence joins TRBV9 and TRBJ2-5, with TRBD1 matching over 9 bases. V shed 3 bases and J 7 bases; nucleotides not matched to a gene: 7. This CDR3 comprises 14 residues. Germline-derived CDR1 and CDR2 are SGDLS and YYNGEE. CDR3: CASSAVGQGMTQYF. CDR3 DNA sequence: TGTGCCAGCAGCGCTGTAGGACAGGGGATGACCCAGTACTTC.

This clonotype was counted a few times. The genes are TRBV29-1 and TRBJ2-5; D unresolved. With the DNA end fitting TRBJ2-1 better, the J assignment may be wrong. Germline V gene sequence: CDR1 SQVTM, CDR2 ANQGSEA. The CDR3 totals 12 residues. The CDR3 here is CSVDGWDNEQFF. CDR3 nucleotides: TGCAGCGTTGACGGGTGGGACAATGAGCAGTTCTTC.

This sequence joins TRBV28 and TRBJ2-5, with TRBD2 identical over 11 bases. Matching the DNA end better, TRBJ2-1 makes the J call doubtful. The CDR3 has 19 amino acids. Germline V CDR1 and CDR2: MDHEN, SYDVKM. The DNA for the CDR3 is TGTGCCAGCAGCCCCAGCACAGGACTCGGGACTAGCGGTGACAATGAGCAGTTCTTC. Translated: CASSPSTGLGTSGDNEQFF.

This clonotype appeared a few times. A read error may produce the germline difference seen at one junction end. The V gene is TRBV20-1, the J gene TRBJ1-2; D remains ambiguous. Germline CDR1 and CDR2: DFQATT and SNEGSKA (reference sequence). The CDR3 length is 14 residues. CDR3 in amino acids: CSASDRTRTDGYTF. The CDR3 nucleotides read TGTAGTGCTAGCGACCGTACCCGGACGGATGGCTACACCTTC.

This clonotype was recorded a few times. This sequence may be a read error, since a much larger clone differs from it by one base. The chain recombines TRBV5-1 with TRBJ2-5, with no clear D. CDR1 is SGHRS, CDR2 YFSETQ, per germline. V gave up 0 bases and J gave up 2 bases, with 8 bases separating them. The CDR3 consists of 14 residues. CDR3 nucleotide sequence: TGCGCCAGCAGCTTGGCGGTGGAACAAGAGACCCAGTACTTC. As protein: CASSLAVEQETQYF. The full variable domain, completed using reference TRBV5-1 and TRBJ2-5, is KAGVTQTPRYLIKTRGQQVTLSCSPISGHRSVSWYQQTPGQGLQFLFEYFSETQRNKGNFPGRFSGRQFSNSRSEMNVSTLELGDSALYLCASSLAVEQETQYFGPGTRLLVL.

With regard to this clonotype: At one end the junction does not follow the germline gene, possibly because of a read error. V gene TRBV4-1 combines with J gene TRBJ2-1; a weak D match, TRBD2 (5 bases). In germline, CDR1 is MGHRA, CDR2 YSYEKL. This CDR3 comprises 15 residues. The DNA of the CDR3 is TGCGCCAGCAGCCAAGTAGCGAGCTCCTACAAGGAGCAGTTCTTC. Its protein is CASSQVASSYKEQFF.